The present entry profiles one TCR beta chain with its context. The sample belongs to a study of blood T cell repertoires in COVID-19. On the study more broadly: The United States, Italy and Spain provided the acute and convalescent COVID-19 samples.

The CDR3 covers 16 residues. V gave up 5 bases and J gave up 8 bases; unmatched junction bases: 6. Germline V gives CDR1 SGHNT, CDR2 YENEEA. Residents of about two dozen US areas, aged roughly 18 to 90 years, made up the participants. Participants' own reports of clinical history determined their cohort assignment. Data came from immunoSEQ multiplex PCR; TCRdb stores just in-frame clones and leaves some out. This table has 150,000 to 200,000 clones, approximately 82% appearing once. The sample consisted of PBMCs or T cells enriched from blood (not recorded which). This receptor was identified in a woman aged 45-59 years who had recovered from COVID-19. This chain connects TRBV11-3 to TRBJ2-2, with TRBD2 matching over 15 bases. Here the CDR3 reads CASSPGLAGGGGELFF. The DNA for the CDR3 is TGTGCCAGCAGCCCGGGACTAGCGGGAGGTGGAGGGGAGCTGTTTTTT. The variable domain in full, with the rest retrieved from reference TRBV11-3 and TRBJ2-2, is EAGVVQSPRYKIIEKKQPVAFWCNPISGHNTLYWYLQNLGQGPELLIRYENEEAVDDSQLPKDRFSAERLKGVDSTLKIQPAELGDSAVYLCASSPGLAGGGGELFFGEGSRLTVL.